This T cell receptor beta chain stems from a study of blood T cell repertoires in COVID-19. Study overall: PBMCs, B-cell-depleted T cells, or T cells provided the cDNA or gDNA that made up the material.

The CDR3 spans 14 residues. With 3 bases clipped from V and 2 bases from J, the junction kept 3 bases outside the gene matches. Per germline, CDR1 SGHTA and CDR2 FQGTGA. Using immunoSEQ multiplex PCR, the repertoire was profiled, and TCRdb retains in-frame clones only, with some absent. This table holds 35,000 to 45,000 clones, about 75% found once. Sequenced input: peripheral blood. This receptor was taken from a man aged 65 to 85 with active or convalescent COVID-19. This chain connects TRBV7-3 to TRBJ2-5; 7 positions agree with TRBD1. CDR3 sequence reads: CASSFTGAQETQYF. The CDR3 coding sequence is TGTGCCAGCAGCTTTACAGGGGCTCAAGAGACCCAGTACTTC.